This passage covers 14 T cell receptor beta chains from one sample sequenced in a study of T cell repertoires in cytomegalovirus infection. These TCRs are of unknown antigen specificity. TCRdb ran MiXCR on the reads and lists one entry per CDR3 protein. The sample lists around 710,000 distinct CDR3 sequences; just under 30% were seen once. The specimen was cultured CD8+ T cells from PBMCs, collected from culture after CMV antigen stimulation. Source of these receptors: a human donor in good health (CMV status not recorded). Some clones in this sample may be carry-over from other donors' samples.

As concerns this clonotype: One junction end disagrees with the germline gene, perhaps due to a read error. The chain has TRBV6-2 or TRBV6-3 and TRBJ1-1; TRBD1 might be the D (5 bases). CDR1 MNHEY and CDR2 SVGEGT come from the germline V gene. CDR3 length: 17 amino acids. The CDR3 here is CVSSIEAHPTANTEAFF. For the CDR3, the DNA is TGTGTCAGCAGTATAGAAGCCCACCCGACAGCGAACACTGAAGCTTTCTTT.

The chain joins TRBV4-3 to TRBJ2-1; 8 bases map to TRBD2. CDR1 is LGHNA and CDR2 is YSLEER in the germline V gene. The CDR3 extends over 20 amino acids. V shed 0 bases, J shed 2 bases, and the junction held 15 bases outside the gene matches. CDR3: CASSQDLWSAGGGTYNEQFF. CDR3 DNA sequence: TGCGCCAGCAGCCAAGATCTTTGGTCTGCGGGGGGAGGGACCTACAATGAGCAGTTCTTC.

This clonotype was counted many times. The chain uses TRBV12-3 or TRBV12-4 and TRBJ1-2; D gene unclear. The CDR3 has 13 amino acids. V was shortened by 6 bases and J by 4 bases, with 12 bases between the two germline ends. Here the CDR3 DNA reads TGTGCCAGCAGGCCAAAGGTTTTCTATGGCTACACCTTC. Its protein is CASRPKVFYGYTF.

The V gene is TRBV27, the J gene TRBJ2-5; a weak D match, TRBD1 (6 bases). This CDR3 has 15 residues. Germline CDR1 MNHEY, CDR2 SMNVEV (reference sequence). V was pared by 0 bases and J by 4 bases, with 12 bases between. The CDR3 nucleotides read TGTGCCAGCAGTTTATCGGTCAGGGGTTCAGAGACCCAGTACTTC. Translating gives CASSLSVRGSETQYF.

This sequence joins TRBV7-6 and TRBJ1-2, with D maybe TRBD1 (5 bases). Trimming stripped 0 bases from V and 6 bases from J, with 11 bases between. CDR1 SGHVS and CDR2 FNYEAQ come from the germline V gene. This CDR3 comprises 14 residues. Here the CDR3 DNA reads TGTGCCAGCAGCTTAGCAGGTCTGGGGGATGGCTACACCTTC. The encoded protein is CASSLAGLGDGYTF.

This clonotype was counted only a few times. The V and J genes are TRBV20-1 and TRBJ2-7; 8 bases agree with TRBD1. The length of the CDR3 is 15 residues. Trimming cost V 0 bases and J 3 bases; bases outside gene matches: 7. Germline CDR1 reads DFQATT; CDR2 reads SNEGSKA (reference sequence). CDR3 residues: CSAREEDRDFYEQYF. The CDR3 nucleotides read TGCAGTGCTAGAGAGGAGGACAGGGACTTCTACGAGCAGTACTTC.

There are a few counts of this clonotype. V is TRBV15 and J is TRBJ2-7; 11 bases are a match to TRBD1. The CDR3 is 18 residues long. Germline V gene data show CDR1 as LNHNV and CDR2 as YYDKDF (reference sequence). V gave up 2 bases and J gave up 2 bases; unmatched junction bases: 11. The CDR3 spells CATSRSGTGGMRAYEQYF. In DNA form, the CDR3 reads TGTGCCACCAGCAGATCCGGGACAGGGGGGATGAGGGCCTACGAGCAGTACTTC.

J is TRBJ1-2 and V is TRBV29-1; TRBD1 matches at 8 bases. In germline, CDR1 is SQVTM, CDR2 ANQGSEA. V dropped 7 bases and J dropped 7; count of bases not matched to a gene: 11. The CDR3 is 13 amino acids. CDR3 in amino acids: CSAQGQGAFGYTF. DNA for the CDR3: TGCAGCGCTCAAGGACAGGGAGCGTTTGGCTACACCTTC.

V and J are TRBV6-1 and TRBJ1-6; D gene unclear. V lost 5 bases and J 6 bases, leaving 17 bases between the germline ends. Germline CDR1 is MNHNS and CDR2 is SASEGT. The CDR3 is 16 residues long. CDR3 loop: CASSLEGTASNSPLHF. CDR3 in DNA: TGTGCCAGCAGTTTGGAGGGCACGGCCTCTAATTCACCCCTCCACTTT.

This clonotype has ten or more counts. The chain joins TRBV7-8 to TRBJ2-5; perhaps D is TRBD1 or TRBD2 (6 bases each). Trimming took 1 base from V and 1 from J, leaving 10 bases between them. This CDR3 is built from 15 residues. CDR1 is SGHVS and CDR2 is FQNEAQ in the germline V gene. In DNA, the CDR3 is TGTGCCAGCAGCTTAGGACCGGGGGCCCAAGAGACCCAGTACTTC. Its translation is CASSLGPGAQETQYF. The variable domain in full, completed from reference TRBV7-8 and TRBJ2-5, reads GAGVSQSPRYKVAKRGQDVALRCDPISGHVSLFWYQQALGQGPEFLTYFQNEAQLDKSGLPSDRFFAERPEGSVSTLKIQRTQQEDSAVYLCASSLGPGAQETQYFGPGTRLLVL.

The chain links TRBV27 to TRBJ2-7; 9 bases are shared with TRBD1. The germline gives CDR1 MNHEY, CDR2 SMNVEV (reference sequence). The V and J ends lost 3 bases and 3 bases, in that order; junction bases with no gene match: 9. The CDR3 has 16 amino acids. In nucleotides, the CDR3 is TGTGCCAGCAGTTTGAGCCAGGACAGGGGAATCTACGAGCAGTACTTC. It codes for CASSLSQDRGIYEQYF.

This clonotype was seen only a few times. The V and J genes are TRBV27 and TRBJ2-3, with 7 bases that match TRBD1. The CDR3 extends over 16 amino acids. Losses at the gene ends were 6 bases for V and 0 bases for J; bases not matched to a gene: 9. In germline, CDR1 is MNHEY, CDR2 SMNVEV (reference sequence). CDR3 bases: TGTGCCAGCAGGGGTTTCGGGACAGCTAGCACAGATACGCAGTATTTT. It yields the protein CASRGFGTASTDTQYF.

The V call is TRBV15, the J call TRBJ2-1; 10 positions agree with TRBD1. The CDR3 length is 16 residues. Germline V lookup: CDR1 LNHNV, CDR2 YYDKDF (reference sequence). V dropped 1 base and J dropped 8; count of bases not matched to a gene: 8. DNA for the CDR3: TGTGCCACCAGCAGAGTCAGACAGGGGGCGAGGGATGAGCAGTTCTTC. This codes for CATSRVRQGARDEQFF.

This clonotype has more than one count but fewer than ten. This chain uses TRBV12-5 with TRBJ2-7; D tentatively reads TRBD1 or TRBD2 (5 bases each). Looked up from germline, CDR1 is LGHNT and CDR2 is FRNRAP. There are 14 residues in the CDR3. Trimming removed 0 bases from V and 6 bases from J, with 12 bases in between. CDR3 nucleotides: TGTGCTAGTGGTTTGGTACCCACAGGAGGCGAGCAGTACGTC. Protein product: CASGLVPTGGEQYV.